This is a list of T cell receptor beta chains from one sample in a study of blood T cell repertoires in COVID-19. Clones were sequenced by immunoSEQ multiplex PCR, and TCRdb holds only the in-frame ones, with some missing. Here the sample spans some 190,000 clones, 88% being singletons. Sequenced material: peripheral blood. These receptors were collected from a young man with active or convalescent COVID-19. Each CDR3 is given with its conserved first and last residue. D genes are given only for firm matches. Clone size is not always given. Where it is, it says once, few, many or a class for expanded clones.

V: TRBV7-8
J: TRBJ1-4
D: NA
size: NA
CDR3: CASRRATNTNEKLFF
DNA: TGTGCCAGCAGACGTGCGACAAACACTAATGAAAAACTGTTTTTT

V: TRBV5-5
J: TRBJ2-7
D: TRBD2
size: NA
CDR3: CASSLGASSGSIEQYF
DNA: TGTGCCAGCAGCTTGGGTGCGTCTAGCGGGAGTATCGAGCAGTACTTC

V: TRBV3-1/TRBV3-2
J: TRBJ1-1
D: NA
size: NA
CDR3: CASKYETATEAFF
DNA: TGTGCCAGCAAGTATGAGACAGCGACTGAAGCTTTCTTT

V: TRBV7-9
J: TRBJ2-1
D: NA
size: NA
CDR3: CASSFTQTGEQFF
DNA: TGTGCCAGCAGCTTTACCCAGACTGGTGAGCAGTTCTTC

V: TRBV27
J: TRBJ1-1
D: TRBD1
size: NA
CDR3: CASSPDRGPLNTEAFF
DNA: TGTGCCAGCAGTCCGGACAGGGGTCCCCTGAACACTGAAGCTTTCTTT

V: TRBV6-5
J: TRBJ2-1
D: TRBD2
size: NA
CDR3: CASSSETSVLEQFF
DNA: TGTGCCAGCAGTTCCGAGACTAGCGTCCTGGAGCAGTTCTTC

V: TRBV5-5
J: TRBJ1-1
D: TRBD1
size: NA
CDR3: CASSLGGVNTEAFF
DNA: TGTGCCAGCAGCTTAGGGGGCGTAAACACTGAAGCTTTCTTT

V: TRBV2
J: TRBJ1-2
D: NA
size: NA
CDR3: CASSVLGSYGYTF
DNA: TGTGCCAGCAGTGTCTTGGGCAGCTATGGCTACACCTTC

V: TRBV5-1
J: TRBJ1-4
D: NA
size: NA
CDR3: CASSLGSGGHEKLFF
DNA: TGCGCCAGCAGCTTGGGTAGCGGGGGCCACGAAAAACTGTTTTTT

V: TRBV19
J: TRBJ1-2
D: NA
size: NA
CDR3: CASSLGSRGGYTF
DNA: TGTGCCAGTAGCCTCGGCAGTCGAGGGGGCTACACCTTC

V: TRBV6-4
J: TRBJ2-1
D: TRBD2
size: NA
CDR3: CASSPGLAGLNEQFF
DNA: TGTGCCAGCAGTCCGGGACTAGCGGGGCTCAATGAGCAGTTCTTC

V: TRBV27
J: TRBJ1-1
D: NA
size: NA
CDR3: CASSLNRVNTEAFF
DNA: TGTGCCAGCAGCCTAAACAGGGTTAACACTGAAGCTTTCTTT

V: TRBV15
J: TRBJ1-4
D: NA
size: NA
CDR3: CATSVRIATNEKLFF
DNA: TGTGCCACCAGCGTCAGGATTGCAACTAATGAAAAACTGTTTTTT

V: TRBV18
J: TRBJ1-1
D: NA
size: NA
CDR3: CASSPAVNTEAFF
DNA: TGTGCCAGCTCACCAGCGGTGAACACTGAAGCTTTCTTT

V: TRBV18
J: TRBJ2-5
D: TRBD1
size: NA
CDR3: CASSPPTGGRQETQYF
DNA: TGTGCCAGCTCACCACCGACAGGGGGTCGCCAAGAGACCCAGTACTTC

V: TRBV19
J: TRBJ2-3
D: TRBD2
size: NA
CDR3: CASRRVGGGTDTQYF
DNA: TGTGCCAGTAGGCGGGTGGGAGGGGGCACAGATACGCAGTATTTT

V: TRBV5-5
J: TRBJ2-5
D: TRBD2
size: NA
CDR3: CASSTKGLAEETQYF
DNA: TGTGCCAGCAGCACAAAAGGACTAGCGGAAGAGACCCAGTACTTC

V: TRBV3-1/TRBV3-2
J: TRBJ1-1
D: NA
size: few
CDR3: CASSRSARNTEAFF
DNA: TGTGCCAGCAGCCGAAGTGCCAGGAACACTGAAGCTTTCTTT

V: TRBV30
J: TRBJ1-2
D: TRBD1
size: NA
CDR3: CAWRDSSYTF
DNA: TGTGCCTGGCGGGACAGTAGCTACACCTTC

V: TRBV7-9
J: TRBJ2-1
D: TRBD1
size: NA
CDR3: CASSLKDRGYNEQFF
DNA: TGTGCCAGCAGCTTAAAGGACAGGGGCTACAATGAGCAGTTCTTC

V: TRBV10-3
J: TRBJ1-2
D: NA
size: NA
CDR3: CAISEGSDRSYGYTF
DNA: TGTGCCATCAGTGAGGGGTCAGACAGGAGCTATGGCTACACCTTC

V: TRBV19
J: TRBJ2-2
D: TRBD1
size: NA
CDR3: CASSIVSGTGGHGELFF
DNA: TGTGCCAGTAGTATAGTCTCCGGGACAGGGGGCCACGGGGAGCTGTTTTTT

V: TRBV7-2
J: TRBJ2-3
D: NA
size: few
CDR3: CASSLGPDTQYF
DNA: TGTGCCAGCAGCCTGGGGCCAGATACGCAGTATTTT

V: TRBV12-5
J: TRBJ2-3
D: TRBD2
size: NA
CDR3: CASGLVLGTSGSYDTQYF
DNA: TGTGCTAGTGGTTTGGTACTCGGGACTAGCGGGAGTTACGATACGCAGTATTTT

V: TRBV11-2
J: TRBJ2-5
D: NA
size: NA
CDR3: CASSRGSQETQYF
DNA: TGTGCCAGCAGCCGGGGGAGTCAAGAGACCCAGTACTTC

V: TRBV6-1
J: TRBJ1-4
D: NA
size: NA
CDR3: CASSEAFGVFF
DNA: TGTGCCAGCAGTGAAGCTTTCGGGGTGTTTTTT

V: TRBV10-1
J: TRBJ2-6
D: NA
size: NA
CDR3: CASSEHRAPGANVLTF
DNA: TGCGCCAGCAGTGAACACAGGGCGCCTGGGGCCAACGTCCTGACTTTC

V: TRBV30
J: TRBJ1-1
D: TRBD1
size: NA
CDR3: CAWSVLTGGTEAFF
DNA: TGTGCCTGGAGTGTTTTGACAGGGGGCACTGAAGCTTTCTTT

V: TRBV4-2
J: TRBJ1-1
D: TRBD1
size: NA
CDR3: CASSQGGQGIWTEAFF
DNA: TGTGCCAGCAGCCAAGGGGGACAGGGAATTTGGACTGAAGCTTTCTTT

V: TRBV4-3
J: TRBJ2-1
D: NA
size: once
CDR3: CASSQDGGIFDEQFF
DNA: TGCGCCAGCAGCCAAGATGGCGGGATTTTTGATGAGCAGTTCTTC

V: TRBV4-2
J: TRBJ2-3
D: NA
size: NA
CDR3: CASSQRGSGTDTQYF
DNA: TGTGCCAGCAGCCAACGGGGTTCGGGCACAGATACGCAGTATTTT

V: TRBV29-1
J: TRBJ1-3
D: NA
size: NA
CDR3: CSVDGHSSGNTIYF
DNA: TGCAGCGTGGACGGACACAGCTCTGGAAACACCATATATTTT

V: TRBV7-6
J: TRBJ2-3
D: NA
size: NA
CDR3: CASSLGGAAPTDTQYF
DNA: TGTGCCAGCAGCTTAGGCGGGGCGGCCCCCACAGATACGCAGTATTTT

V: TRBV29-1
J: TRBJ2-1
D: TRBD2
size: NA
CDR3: CSVDSSGSSYNEQFF
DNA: TGCAGCGTTGACTCTAGCGGGTCCTCCTACAATGAGCAGTTCTTC

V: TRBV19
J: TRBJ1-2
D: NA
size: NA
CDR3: CASASGATRAAGYGYTF
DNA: TGTGCCAGTGCATCAGGGGCGACAAGGGCGGCAGGTTATGGCTACACCTTC

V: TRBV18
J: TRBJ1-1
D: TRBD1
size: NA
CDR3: CASSQDRGNLGRFTEAFF
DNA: TGTGCCAGCTCCCAAGACAGGGGCAATCTAGGGAGATTCACTGAAGCTTTCTTT

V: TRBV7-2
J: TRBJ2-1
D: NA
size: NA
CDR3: CASSFLQGNNEQFF
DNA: TGTGCCAGCAGCTTCTTGCAGGGGAACAATGAGCAGTTCTTC

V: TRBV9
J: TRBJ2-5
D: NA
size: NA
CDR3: CASSVGGSNRETQYF
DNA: TGTGCCAGCAGCGTAGGGGGCAGCAATAGGGAGACCCAGTACTTC

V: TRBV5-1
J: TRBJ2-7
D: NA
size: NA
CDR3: CASSFLDYSEQYF
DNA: TGCGCCAGCAGTTTCCTCGACTATTCCGAGCAGTACTTC

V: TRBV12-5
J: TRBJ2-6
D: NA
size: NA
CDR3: CASSSSGANVLTF
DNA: TGTGCTAGTTCCAGCTCTGGGGCCAACGTCCTGACTTTC

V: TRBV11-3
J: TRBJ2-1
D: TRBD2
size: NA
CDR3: CASSGGDGYYNEQFF
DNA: TGTGCCAGCAGCGGGGGGGACGGATACTACAATGAGCAGTTCTTC

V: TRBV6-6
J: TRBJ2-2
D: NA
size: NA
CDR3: CASSPTTGRVGGELFF
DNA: TGTGCCAGCAGCCCGACTACAGGGAGGGTTGGCGGGGAGCTGTTTTTT

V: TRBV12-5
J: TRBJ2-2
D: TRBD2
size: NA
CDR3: CASGFSSGITGELFF
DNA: TGTGCTAGTGGTTTCAGCAGCGGGATCACCGGGGAGCTGTTTTTT

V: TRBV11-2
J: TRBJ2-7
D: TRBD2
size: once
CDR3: CASSPSGRAFEQYF
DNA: TGTGCCAGCAGCCCGAGCGGGAGGGCCTTCGAGCAGTACTTC

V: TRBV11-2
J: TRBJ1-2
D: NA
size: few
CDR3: CASSLGHTAALYGYTF
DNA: TGTGCCAGCAGCTTAGGACACACGGCCGCTCTCTATGGCTACACCTTC

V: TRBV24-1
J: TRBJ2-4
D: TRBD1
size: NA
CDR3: CATSDVGQGGHNVQYF
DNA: TGTGCCACCAGTGATGTGGGACAGGGGGGCCACAACGTTCAGTACTTC

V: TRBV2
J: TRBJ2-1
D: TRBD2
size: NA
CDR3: CASSVEGGSEQFF
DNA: TGTGCCAGCAGTGTCGAGGGAGGGAGTGAGCAGTTCTTC

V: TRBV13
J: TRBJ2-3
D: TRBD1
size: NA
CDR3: CASSGRLARQGFLRTDTQYF
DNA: TGTGCCAGCTCGGGAAGGCTGGCCCGACAGGGGTTCCTGCGCACAGATACGCAGTATTTT

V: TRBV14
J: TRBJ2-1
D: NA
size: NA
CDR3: CASSQDPEYNEQFF
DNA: TGTGCCAGCAGCCAAGATCCGGAGTACAATGAGCAGTTCTTC

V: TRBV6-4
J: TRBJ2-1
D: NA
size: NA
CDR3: CASSDGSAGPYNEQFF
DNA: TGTGCCAGCAGTGACGGTTCGGCGGGACCCTACAATGAGCAGTTCTTC

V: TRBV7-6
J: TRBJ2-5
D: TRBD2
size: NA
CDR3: CASSLILAGAYQETQYF
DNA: TGTGCCAGCAGCTTAATTCTAGCGGGGGCCTACCAAGAGACCCAGTACTTC

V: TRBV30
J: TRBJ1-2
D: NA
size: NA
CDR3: CAWTLQGVNYGYTF
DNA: TGTGCCTGGACCCTACAGGGTGTTAACTATGGCTACACCTTC

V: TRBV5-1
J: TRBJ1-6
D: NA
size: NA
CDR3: CASSTMTDSNSPLHF
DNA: TGCGCCAGCAGCACAATGACAGATTCGAATTCACCCCTCCACTTT